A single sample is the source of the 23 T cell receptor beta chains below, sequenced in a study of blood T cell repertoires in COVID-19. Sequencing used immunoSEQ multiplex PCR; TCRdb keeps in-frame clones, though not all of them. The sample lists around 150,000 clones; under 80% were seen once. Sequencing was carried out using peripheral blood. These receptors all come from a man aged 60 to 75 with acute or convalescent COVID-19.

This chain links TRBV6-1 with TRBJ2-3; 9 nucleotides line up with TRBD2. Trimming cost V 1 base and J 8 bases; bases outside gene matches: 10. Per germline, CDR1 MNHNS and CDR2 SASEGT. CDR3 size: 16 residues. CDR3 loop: CASSEGHSGRVGTQYF. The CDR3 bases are TGTGCCAGCAGTGAAGGACATAGCGGGAGAGTGGGTACGCAGTATTTT.

Written as DNA, the CDR3 is TGTGCCAGCAGCCAAGGCGGCCGGTGGACTGAAGCTTTCTTT. Translation: CASSQGGRWTEAFF. The chain has TRBV4-2 and TRBJ1-1; no clear D gene. Trimming pared 1 base from V and 5 bases from J, leaving 11 bases between. The CDR3 runs to 14 residues. The germline CDR1 and CDR2 sequences are LGHNA and YNFKEQ.

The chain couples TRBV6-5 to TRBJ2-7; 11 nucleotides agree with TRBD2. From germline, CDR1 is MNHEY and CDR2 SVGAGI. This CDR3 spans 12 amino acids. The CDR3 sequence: CSTSGSSYEQYF. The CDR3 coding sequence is TGTTCCACTAGCGGGAGCTCCTACGAGCAGTACTTC.

The CDR3 protein is CATVGDIKSEAFF. In nucleotides, the CDR3 is TGTGCCACCGTAGGGGACATAAAGTCGGAAGCTTTCTTT. This chain links TRBV15 with TRBJ1-1; tentative D call: TRBD1 (6 bases). The germline V gene has CDR1 LNHNV and CDR2 YYDKDF (reference sequence). Trimming shortened V by 8 bases and J by 8 bases, and 18 bases separated the two germline ends. The CDR3 runs 13 residues.

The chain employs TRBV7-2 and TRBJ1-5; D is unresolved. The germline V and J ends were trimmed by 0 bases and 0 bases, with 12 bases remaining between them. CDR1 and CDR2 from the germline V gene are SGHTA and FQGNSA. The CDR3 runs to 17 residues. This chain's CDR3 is CASSLAFGRVSNQPQHF. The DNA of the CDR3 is TGTGCCAGCAGCTTAGCCTTCGGGCGGGTTAGCAATCAGCCCCAGCATTTT. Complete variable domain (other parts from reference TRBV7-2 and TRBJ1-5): GAGVSQSPSNKVTEKGKDVELRCDPISGHTALYWYRQSLGQGLEFLIYFQGNSAPDKSGLPSDRFSAERTGGSVSTLTIQRTQQEDSAVYLCASSLAFGRVSNQPQHFGDGTRLSIL.

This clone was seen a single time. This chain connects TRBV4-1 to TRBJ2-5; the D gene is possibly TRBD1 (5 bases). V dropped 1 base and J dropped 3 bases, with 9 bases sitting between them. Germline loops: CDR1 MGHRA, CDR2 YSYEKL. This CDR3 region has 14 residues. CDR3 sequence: CASSQVGVKETQYF. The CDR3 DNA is TGCGCCAGCAGCCAAGTAGGGGTTAAAGAGACCCAGTACTTC.

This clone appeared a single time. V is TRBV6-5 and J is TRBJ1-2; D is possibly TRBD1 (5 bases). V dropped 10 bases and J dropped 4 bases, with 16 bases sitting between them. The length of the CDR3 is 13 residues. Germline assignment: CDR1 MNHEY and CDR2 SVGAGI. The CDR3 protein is CATLEWGPYGYTF. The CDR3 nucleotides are TGTGCCACTCTCGAATGGGGCCCCTATGGCTACACCTTC.

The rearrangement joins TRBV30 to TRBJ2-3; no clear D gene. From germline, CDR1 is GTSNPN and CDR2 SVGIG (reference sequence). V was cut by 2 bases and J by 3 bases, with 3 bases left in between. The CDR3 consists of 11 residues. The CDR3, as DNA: TGTGCCTGGAGTCTAACAGATACGCAGTATTTT. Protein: CAWSLTDTQYF.

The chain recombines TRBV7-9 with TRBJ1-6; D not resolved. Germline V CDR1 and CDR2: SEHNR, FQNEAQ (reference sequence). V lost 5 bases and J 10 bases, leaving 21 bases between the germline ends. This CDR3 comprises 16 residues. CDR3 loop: CASSPTLMVGDSPLHF. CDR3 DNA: TGTGCCAGCAGCCCCACTTTGATGGTGGGCGACTCACCCCTCCACTTT.

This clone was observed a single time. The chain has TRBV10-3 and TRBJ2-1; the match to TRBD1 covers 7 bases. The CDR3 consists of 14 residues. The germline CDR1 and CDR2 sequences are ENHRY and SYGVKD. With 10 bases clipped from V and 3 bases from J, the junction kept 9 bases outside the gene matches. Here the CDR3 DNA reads TGTGCCAGCTCGCAGACAGGGTTCTACAATGAGCAGTTCTTC. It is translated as CASSQTGFYNEQFF.

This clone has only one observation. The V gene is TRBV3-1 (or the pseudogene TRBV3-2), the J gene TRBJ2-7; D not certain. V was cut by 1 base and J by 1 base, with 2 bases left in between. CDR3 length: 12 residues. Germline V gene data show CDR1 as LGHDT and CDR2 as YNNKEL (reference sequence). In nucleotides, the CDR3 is TGTGCCAGCAGCCAAGCTTCCTACGAGCAGTACTTC. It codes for CASSQASYEQYF.

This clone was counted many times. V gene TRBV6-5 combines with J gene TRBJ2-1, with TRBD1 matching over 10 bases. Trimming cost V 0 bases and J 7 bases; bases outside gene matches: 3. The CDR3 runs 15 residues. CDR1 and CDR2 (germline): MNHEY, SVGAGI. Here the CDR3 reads CASSYSRQGANEQFF. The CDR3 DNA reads TGTGCCAGCAGTTACTCGAGACAGGGGGCGAATGAGCAGTTCTTC.

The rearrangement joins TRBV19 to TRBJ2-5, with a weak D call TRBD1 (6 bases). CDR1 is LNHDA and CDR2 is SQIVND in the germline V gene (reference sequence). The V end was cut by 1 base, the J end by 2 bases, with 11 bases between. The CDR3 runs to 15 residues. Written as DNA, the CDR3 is TGTGCCAGTAGTATAGGTAACAGGGTACAAGAGACCCAGTACTTC. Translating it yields CASSIGNRVQETQYF.

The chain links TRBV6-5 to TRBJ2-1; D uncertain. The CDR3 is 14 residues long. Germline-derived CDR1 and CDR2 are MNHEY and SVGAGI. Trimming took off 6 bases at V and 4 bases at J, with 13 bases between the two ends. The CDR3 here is CASSSSGPYNEQFF. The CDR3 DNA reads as TGTGCCAGCAGCTCCTCTGGGCCTTACAATGAGCAGTTCTTC.

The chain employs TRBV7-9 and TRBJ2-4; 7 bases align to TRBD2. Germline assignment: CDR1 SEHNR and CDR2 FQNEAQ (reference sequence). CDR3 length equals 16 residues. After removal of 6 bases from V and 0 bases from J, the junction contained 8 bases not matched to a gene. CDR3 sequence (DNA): TGTGCCAGCAGTAAGGGAGGGCCCCTAGCCAAAAACATTCAGTACTTC. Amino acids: CASSKGGPLAKNIQYF.

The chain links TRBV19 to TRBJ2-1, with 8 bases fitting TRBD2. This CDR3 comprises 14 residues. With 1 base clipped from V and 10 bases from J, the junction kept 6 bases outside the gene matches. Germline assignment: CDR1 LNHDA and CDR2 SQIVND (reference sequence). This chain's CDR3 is CASSIGGGRREQFF. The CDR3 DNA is TGTGCCAGTAGTATAGGAGGCGGGAGGAGAGAGCAGTTCTTC.

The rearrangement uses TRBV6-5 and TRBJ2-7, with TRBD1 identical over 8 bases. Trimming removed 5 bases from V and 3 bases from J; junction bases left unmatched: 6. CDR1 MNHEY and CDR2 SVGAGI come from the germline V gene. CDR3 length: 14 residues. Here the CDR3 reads CASSPGQGIYEQYF. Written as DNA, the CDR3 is TGTGCCAGCAGTCCCGGACAGGGAATCTACGAGCAGTACTTC.

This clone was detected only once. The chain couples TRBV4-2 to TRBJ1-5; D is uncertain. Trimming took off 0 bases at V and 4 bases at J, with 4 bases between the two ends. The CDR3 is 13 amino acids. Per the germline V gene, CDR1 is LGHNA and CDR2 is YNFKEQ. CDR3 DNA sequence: TGTGCCAGCAGCCAAGACTTTAATCAGCCCCAGCATTTT. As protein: CASSQDFNQPQHF.

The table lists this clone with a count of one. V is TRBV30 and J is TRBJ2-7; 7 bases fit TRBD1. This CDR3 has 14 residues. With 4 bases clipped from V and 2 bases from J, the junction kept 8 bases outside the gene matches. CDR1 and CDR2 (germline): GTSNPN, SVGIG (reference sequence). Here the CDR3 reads CAWKPDRDTYEQYF. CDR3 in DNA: TGTGCCTGGAAACCCGACAGGGATACCTACGAGCAGTACTTC.

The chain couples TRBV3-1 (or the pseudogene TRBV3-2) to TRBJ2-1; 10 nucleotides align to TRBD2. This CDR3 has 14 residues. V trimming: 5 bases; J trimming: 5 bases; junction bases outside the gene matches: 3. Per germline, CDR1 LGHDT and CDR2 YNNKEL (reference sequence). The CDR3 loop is CASSWTSGHNEQFF. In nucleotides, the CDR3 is TGTGCCAGCAGCTGGACTAGCGGTCACAATGAGCAGTTCTTC.

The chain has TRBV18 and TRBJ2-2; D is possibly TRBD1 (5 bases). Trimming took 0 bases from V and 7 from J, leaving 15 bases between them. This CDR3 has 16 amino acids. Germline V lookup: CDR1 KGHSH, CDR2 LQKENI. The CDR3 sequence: CASSPPSALRGGELFF. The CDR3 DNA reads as TGTGCCAGCTCACCACCGTCAGCCCTTAGGGGCGGGGAGCTGTTTTTT.

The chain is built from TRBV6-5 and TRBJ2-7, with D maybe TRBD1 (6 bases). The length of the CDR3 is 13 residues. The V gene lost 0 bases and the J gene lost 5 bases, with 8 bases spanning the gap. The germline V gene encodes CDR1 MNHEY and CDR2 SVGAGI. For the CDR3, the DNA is TGTGCCAGCAGTTACTCCGACAGGAACGAGCAGTACTTC. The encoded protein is CASSYSDRNEQYF.

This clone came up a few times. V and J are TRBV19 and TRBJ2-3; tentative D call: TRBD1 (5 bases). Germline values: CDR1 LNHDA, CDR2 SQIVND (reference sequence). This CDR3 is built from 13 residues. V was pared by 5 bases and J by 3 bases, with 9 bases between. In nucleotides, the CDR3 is TGTGCCAGTAGTTGGACACCAACAGATACGCAGTATTTT. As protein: CASSWTPTDTQYF.